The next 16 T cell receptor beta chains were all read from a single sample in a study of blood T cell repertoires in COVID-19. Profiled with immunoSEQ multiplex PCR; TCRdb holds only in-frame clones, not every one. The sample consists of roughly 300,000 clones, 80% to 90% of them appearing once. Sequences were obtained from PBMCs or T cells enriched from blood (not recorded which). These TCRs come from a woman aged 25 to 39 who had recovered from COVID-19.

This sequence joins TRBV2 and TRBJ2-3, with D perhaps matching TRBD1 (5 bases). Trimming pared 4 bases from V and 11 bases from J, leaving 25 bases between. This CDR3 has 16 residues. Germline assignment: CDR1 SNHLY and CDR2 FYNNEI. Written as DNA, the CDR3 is TGTGCCAGCAGTGTCGGTAAAGCATCTTTAGGGGCGAGGCAGTATTTT. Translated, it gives CASSVGKASLGARQYF. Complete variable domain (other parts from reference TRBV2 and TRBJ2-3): EPEVTQTPSHQVTQMGQEVILRCVPISNHLYFYWYRQILGQKVEFLVSFYNNEISEKSEIFDDQFSVERPDGSNFTLKIRSTKLEDSAMYFCASSVGKASLGARQYFGPGTRLTVL.

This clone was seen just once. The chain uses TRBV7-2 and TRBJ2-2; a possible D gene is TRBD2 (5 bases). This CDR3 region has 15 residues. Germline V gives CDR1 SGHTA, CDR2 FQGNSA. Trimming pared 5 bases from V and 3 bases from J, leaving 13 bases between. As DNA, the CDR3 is TGTGCCAGCAGCACCGAAGGGAGTCACACCGGGGAGCTGTTTTTT. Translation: CASSTEGSHTGELFF.

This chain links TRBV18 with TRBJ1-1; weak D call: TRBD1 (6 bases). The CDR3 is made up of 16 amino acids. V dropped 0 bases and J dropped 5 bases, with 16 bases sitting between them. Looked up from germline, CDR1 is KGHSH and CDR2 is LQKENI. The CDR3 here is CASSPPRGGLGTEAFF. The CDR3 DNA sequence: TGTGCCAGCTCACCACCGAGGGGGGGCCTAGGGACTGAAGCTTTCTTT.

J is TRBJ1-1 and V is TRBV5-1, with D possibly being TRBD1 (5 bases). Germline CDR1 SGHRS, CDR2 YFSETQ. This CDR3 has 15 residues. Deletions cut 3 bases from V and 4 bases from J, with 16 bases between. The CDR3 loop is CASSSGQLQSTEAFF. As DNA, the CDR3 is TGCGCCAGCAGCTCCGGACAACTACAGAGCACTGAAGCTTTCTTT.

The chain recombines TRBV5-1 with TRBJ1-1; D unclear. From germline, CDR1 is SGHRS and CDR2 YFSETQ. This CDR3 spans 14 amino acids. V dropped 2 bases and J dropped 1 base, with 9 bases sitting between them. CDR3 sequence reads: CASSFDTRNTEAFF. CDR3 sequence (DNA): TGCGCCAGCAGCTTTGACACCCGGAACACTGAAGCTTTCTTT.

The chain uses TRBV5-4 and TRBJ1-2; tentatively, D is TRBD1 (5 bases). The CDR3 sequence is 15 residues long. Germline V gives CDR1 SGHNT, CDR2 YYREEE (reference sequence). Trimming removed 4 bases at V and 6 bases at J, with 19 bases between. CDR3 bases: TGTGCCAGCAGCGACCCAATGGGGGGGGAAGATGGCTACACCTTC. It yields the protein CASSDPMGGEDGYTF.

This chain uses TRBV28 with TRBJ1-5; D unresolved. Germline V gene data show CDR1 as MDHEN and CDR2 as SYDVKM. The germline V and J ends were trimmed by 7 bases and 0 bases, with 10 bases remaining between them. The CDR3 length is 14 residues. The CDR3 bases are TGTGCCAGCACCGTGAGGGTTAGCAATCAGCCCCAGCATTTT. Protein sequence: CASTVRVSNQPQHF.

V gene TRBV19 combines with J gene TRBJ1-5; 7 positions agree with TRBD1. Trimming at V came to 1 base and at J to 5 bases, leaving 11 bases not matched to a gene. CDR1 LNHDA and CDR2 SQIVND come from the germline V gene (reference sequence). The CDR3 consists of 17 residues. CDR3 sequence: CASSIAFYRGRDQPQHF. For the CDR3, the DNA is TGTGCCAGTAGTATAGCCTTTTACAGGGGCAGAGATCAGCCCCAGCATTTT.

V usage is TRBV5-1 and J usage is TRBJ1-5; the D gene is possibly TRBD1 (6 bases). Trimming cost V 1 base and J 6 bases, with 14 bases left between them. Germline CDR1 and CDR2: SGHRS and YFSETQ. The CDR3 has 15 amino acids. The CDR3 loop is CASSLSGGGGQPQHF. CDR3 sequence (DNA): TGCGCCAGCAGCTTGTCGGGGGGCGGCGGTCAGCCCCAGCATTTT. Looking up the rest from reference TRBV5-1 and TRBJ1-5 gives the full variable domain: KAGVTQTPRYLIKTRGQQVTLSCSPISGHRSVSWYQQTPGQGLQFLFEYFSETQRNKGNFPGRFSGRQFSNSRSEMNVSTLELGDSALYLCASSLSGGGGQPQHFGDGTRLSIL.

CDR3: CASSLMAGSPYEQYF. The CDR3 bases are TGCGCCAGCAGCTTGATGGCCGGGAGCCCCTACGAGCAGTACTTC. The chain employs TRBV5-1 and TRBJ2-7, with D maybe TRBD2 (6 bases). Trimming shortened V by 1 base and J by 2 bases, and 13 bases separated the two germline ends. The CDR3 totals 15 residues. In germline, CDR1 is SGHRS, CDR2 YFSETQ.

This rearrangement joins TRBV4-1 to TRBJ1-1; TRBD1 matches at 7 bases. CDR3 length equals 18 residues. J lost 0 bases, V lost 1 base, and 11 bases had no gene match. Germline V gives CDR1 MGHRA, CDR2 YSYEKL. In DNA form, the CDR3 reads TGCGCCAGCAGCCAAGGGTACCGGGACAGCGGCATGAACACTGAAGCTTTCTTT. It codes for CASSQGYRDSGMNTEAFF.

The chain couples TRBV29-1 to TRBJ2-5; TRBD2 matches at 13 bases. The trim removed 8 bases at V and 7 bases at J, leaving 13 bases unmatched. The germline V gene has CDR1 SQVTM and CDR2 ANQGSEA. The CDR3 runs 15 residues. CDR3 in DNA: TGCAGCTTCCGGACTAGCGGGGGCCCTATCGGGACCCAGTACTTC. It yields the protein CSFRTSGGPIGTQYF.

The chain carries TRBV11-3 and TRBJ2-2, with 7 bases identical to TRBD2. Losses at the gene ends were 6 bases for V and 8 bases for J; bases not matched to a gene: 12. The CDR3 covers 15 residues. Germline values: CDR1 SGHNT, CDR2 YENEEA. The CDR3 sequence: CASSLMASGVGELFF. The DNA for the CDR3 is TGTGCCAGCAGTCTAATGGCCAGCGGGGTTGGGGAGCTGTTTTTT. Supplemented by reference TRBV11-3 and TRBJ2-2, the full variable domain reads EAGVVQSPRYKIIEKKQPVAFWCNPISGHNTLYWYLQNLGQGPELLIRYENEEAVDDSQLPKDRFSAERLKGVDSTLKIQPAELGDSAVYLCASSLMASGVGELFFGEGSRLTVL.

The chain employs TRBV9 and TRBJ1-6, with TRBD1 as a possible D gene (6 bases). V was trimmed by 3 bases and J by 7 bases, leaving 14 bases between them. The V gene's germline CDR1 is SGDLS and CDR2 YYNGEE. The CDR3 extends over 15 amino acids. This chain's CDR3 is CASSAQGTPNSPLHF. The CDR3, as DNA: TGTGCCAGCAGCGCCCAAGGGACACCGAATTCACCCCTCCACTTT. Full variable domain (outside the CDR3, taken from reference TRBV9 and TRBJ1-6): DSGVTQTPKHLITATGQRVTLRCSPRSGDLSVYWYQQSLDQGLQFLIQYYNGEERAKGNILERFSAQQFPDLHSELNLSSLELGDSALYFCASSAQGTPNSPLHFGNGTRLTVT.

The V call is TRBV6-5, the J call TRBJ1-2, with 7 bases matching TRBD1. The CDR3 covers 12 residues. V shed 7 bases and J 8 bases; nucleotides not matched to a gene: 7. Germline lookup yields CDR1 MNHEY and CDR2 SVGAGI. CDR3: CASTPDRYGYTF. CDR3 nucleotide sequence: TGTGCCAGCACCCCGGACAGGTACGGCTACACCTTC.

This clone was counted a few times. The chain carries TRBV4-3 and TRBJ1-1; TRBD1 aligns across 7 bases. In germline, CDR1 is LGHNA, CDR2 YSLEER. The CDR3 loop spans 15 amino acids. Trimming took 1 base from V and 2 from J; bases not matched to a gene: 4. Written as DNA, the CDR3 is TGCGCCAGCAGCCAAGTACGACAGGGTAACACTGAAGCTTTCTTT. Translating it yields CASSQVRQGNTEAFF.